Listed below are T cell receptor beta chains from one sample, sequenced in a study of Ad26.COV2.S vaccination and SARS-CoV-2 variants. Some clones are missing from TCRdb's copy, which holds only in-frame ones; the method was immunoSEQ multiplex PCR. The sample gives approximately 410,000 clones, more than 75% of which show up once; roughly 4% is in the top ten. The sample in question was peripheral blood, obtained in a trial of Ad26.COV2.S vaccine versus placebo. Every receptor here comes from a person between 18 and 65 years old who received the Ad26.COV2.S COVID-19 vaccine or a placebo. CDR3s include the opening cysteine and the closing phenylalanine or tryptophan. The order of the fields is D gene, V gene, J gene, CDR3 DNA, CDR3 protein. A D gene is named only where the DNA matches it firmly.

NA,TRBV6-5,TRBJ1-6,TGTGCCAGCAGGCCCGGGACATCCCGCGGAGCCCTCCACTTT,CASRPGTSRGALHF
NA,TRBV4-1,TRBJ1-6,TGCGCCAGCAGCCAAGATGGGGGGGCACCCCTCCACTTT,CASSQDGGAPLHF
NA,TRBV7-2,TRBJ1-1,TGTGCCAGCAGCTTAGTAGGTAGACACGGCACTGAAGCTTTCTTT,CASSLVGRHGTEAFF
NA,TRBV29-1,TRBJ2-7,TGCAGCGTGGAAGGGACAACTGAGCAGTACTTC,CSVEGTTEQYF
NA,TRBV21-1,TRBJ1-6,TGTGCCAGCAAGTTTAACGCCTATAATTCACCCCTCCACTTT,CASKFNAYNSPLHF
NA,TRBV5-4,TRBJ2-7,TGTGCCAGCAGCGCGGGACAAGTCCGCTCCTACGAGCAGTACTTC,CASSAGQVRSYEQYF
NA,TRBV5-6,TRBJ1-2,TGTGCCAGCAGCTTGGATTGGGGGGCGCAAGGCTATGGCTACACCTTC,CASSLDWGAQGYGYTF
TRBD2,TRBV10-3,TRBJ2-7,TGTGCCATCAGTGAGCCGAGCGGGAAAACCTACGAGCAGTACTTC,CAISEPSGKTYEQYF
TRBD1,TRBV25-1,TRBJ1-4,TGTGCCAGCAGTGAGACCCTCACAGGGGAGGATGAAAAACTGTTTTTT,CASSETLTGEDEKLFF
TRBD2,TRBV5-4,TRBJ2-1,TGTGCCAGCAGCTTGGATCAAGCGGGGGGGCTCCATGAGCAGTTCTTC,CASSLDQAGGLHEQFF
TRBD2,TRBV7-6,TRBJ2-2,TGTGCCAGCAGCTCAGGACTAGCGGGGCCTACCGGGGAGCTGTTTTTT,CASSSGLAGPTGELFF
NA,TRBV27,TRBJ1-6,TGTGCCAGCAGTTTATTTATTAACGAGGGCGTTCGGTCACCCCTCCACTTT,CASSLFINEGVRSPLHF
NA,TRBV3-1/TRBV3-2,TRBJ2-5,TGTGCCAGCAGCCAAGTAGGGGGTGAAGAGACCCAGTACTTC,CASSQVGGEETQYF